One T cell receptor beta chain is described in this entry. This clone came up a few times. What this receptor recognizes is not known. No base qualities exist here, and no much larger clone lies one base off it. The sample is drawn from a study of T cells in localized non-small cell lung cancer (dated by TCRdb to the early 2020s). About the investigation overall: T cell repertoires of some 240 early-stage NSCLC patients were analyzed, with tumors being compared against uninvolved tumor-adjacent lungs. The cohort was made up of 200 to 250 treatment-naive NSCLC patients whose localized lung tumors had been resected. NSCLC patients had a mean age of roughly 66 years, and 129 were male and around 110 female. The research as a whole found: Because multi-region tumor sequencing was not done, intratumor heterogeneity could not be ruled out. A median of 57 of the top 100 tumor clones were detected in paired uninvolved adjacent lung, and around 27 of these tumor clones were also found among the top 100 clones of the paired uninvolved adjacent lung. Because the study design was exploratory, TCR variables were selected using unadjusted p-values without false-discovery rate correction. Longer overall survival was associated with higher T cell density in blood, whereas shorter survival was associated with higher clonality in adjacent lung. Uninvolved tumor-adjacent lung showed the highest T cell clonality, higher than tumor, which suggests more focused antigenic responses in the adjacent lung.

The immunoSEQ Assay was used to sequence TCR beta CDR3 regions from DNA. The paper's processing steps were these. To compute T cell density, TCR beta template counts were normalized to usable DNA, which was estimated by amplifying housekeeping genes. The preseqR package was used to estimate richness by extrapolating to 400,000 templates for PBMC samples and to 120,000 templates for tissue samples. Clonality was defined by subtracting Pielou's evenness from one. To identify tissue-enriched TCRs, differential abundance testing was run on productive amino-acid clonotypes with a minimum total count of 5 and an alpha of 0.1. The Jaccard Index and the Morisita Overlap Index were used to measure repertoire overlap between compartments. TCR beta CDR3s were clustered by GLIPH together with public tetramer-defined viral CDR3s, and at least three viral sequences plus V-gene enrichment were required for viral motifs. TCRdb mirrors the immuneACCESS table, restricted to in-frame sequences. Some clones are absent from its copies; in checked studies, under half trace to an unresolved V gene, and the reason for the others is unknown. V and J calls and clone size come straight from that table; D and trimming were deduced from the DNA. In this sample the table shows roughly 70,000 clones, 86% of which occur a single time. Clones ranked in the top ten supply 20% to 25% of the sample.

At diagnosis, peripheral blood, uninvolved tumor-adjacent lung and tumor were collected and stored as a combination of fresh-frozen and FFPE material. For TCR repertoire profiling, blood samples were analyzed in the form of peripheral blood mononuclear cells. V was cut back by 5 bases and J by 1 base, leaving a gap of 9 bases between them. The CDR3 covers 13 residues, taking in both the cysteine and the phenylalanine. CDR3 DNA is the only sequence kept; it has 39 bases, read in frame from the first base. As encoded in the germline V gene (reference sequence), CDR1 is SGHNT while CDR2 is YYREEE. This sequence was found in a male donor older than 55 with stage III squamous cell lung carcinoma. Sequencing used peripheral blood, obtained before any cancer treatment. The V and J genes are TRBV5-4 and TRBJ1-1, with TRBD1 as a weak D call on 5 bases. The DNA is as follows: TGTGCCAGCAGTAATCAGGGGAACACTGAAGCTTTCTTT. This codes for CASSNQGNTEAFF.